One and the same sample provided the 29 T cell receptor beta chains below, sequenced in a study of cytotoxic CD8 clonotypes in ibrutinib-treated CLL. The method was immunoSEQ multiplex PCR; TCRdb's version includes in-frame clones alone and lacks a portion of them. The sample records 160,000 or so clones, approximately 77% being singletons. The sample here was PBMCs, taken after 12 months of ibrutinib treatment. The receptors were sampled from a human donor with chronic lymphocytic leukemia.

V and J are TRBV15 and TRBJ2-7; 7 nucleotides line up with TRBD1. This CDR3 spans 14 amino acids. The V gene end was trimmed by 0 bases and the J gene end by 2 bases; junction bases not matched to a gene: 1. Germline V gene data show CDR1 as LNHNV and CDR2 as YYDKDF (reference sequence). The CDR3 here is CATSREGTAYEQYF. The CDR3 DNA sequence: TGTGCCACCAGCAGAGAAGGGACAGCCTACGAGCAGTACTTC.

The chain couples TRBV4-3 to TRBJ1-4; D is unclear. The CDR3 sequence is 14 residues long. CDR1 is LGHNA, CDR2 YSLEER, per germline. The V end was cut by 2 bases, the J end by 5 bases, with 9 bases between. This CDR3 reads CASSQRKQNEKLFF. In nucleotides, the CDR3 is TGCGCCAGCAGCCAAAGGAAACAAAATGAAAAACTGTTTTTT.

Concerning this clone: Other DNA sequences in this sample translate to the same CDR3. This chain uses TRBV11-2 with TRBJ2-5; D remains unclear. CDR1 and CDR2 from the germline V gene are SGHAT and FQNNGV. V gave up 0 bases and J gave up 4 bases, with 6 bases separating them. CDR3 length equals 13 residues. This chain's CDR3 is CASSLDRGETQYF. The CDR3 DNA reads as TGTGCCAGCAGCTTAGATCGTGGAGAGACCCAGTACTTC. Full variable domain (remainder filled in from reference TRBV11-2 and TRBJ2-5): EAGVAQSPRYKIIEKRQSVAFWCNPISGHATLYWYQQILGQGPKLLIQFQNNGVVDDSQLPKDRFSAERLKGVDSTLKIQPAKLEDSAVYLCASSLDRGETQYFGPGTRLLVL.

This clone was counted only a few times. The CDR3 nucleotides read TGTGCCTGGAGTGTCGGCGGTAGCGGGGGGTCTCGGGATACGCAGTATTTT. It yields the protein CAWSVGGSGGSRDTQYF. This chain connects TRBV30 to TRBJ2-3; TRBD2 matches at 10 bases. CDR1 GTSNPN and CDR2 SVGIG come from the germline V gene (reference sequence). The trim removed 0 bases at V and 6 bases at J, leaving 12 bases unmatched. The CDR3 is 17 amino acids.

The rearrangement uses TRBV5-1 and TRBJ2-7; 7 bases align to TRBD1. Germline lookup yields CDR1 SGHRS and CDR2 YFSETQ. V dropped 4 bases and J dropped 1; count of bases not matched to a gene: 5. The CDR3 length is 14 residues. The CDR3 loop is CASSREGQSYEQYF. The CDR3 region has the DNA TGCGCCAGCAGCCGCGAGGGACAGTCCTACGAGCAGTACTTC. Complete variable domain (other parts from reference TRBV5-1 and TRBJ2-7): KAGVTQTPRYLIKTRGQQVTLSCSPISGHRSVSWYQQTPGQGLQFLFEYFSETQRNKGNFPGRFSGRQFSNSRSEMNVSTLELGDSALYLCASSREGQSYEQYFGPGTRLTVT.

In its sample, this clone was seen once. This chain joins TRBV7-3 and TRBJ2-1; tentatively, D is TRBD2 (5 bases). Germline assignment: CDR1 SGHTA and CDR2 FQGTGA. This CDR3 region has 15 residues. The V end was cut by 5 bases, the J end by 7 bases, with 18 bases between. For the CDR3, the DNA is TGTGCCAGCAGCCAGGCGAGCGGCCGAGGAAATGAGCAGTTCTTC. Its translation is CASSQASGRGNEQFF.

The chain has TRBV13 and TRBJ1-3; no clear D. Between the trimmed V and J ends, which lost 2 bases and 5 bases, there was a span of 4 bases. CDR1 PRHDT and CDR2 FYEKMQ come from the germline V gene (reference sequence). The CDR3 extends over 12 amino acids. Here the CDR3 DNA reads TGTGCCAGCAGCTTACCCAGAAACACCATATATTTT. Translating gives CASSLPRNTIYF. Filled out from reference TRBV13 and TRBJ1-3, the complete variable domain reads AAGVIQSPRHLIKEKRETATLKCYPIPRHDTVYWYQQGPGQDPQFLISFYEKMQSDKGSIPDRFSAQQFSDYHSELNMSSLELGDSALYFCASSLPRNTIYFGEGSWLTVV.

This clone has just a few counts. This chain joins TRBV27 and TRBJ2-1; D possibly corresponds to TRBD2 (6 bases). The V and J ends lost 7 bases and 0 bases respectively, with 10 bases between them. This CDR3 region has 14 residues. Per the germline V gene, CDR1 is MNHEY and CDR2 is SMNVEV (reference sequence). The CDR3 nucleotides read TGTGCCAGCAACCGACTAGACTCCTACAATGAGCAGTTCTTC. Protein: CASNRLDSYNEQFF.

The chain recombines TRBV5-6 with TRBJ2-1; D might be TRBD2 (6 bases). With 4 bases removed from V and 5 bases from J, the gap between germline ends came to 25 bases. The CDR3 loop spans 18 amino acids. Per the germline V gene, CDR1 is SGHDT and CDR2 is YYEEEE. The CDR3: CASSLGRGRALRNNEQFF. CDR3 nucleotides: TGTGCCAGCAGCCTGGGGCGGGGCAGGGCCCTCCGGAACAATGAGCAGTTCTTC.

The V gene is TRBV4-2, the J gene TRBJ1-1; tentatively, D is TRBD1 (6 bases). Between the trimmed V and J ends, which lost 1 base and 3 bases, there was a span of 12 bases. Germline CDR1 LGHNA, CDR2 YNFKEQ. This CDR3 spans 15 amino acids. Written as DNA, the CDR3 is TGTGCCAGCAGCCAAGGCTTGAGGGGGGACACTGAAGCTTTCTTT. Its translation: CASSQGLRGDTEAFF.

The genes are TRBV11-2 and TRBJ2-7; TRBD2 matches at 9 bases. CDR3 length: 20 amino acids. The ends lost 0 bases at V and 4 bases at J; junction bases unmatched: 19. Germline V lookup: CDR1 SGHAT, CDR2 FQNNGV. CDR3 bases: TGTGCCAGCAGCTTAGAGGGAGGGGCTAGCGGGGTGTTTCCATCTTACGAGCAGTACTTC. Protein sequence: CASSLEGGASGVFPSYEQYF.

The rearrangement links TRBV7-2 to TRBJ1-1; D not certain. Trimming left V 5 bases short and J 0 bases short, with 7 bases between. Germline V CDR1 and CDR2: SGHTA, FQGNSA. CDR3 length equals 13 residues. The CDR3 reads CASSTNMNTEAFF. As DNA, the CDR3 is TGTGCCAGCAGCACGAATATGAACACTGAAGCTTTCTTT.

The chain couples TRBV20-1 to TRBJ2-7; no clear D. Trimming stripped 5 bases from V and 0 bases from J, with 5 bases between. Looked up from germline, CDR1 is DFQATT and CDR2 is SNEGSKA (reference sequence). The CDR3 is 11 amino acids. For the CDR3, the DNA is TGCAGTGCTCTTGTCTCCTACGAGCAGTACTTC. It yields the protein CSALVSYEQYF.

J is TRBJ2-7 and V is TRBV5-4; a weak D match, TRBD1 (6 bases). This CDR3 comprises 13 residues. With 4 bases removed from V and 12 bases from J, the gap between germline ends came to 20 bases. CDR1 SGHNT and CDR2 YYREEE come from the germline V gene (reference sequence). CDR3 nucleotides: TGTGCCAGCAGCGATCCGTGGGGGCCTAGATTGTACTTC. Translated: CASSDPWGPRLYF.

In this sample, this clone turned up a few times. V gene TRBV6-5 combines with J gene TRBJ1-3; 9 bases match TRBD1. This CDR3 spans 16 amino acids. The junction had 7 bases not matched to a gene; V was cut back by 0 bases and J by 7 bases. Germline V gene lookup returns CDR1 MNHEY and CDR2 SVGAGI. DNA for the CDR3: TGTGCCAGCAGTTACTCGGGACAGGGCCCCGGGAACACCATATATTTT. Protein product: CASSYSGQGPGNTIYF.

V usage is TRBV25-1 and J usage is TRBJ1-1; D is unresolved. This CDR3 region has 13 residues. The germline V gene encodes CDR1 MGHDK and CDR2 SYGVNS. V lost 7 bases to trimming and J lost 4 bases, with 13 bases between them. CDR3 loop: CASTFGVGTEAFF. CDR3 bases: TGTGCCAGCACCTTCGGGGTGGGCACTGAAGCTTTCTTT.

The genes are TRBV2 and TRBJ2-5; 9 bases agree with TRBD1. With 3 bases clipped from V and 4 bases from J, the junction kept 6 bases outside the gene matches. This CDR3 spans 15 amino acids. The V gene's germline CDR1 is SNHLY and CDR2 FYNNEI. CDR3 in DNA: TGTGCCAGCAGTGACGTTACAGGGGGCGGAGAGACCCAGTACTTC. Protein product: CASSDVTGGGETQYF.

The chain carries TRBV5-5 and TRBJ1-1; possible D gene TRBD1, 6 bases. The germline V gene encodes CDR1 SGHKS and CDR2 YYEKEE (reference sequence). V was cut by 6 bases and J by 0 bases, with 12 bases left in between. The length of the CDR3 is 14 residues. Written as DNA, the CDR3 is TGTGCCAGCACCTTACAGGGCCTGAACACTGAAGCTTTCTTT. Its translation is CASTLQGLNTEAFF.

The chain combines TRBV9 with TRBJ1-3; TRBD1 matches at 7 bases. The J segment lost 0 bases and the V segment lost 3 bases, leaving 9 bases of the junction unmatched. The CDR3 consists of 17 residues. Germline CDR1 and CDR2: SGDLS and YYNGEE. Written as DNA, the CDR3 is TGTGCCAGCAGCGGTAGGGGACAGACTAGCTCTGGAAACACCATATATTTT. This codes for CASSGRGQTSSGNTIYF.

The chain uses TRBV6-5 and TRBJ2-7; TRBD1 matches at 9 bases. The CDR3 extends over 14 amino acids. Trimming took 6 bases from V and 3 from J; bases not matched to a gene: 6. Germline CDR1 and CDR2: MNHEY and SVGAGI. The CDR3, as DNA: TGTGCCAGCAGCGTGGGACAGGGCGGCTACGAGCAGTACTTC. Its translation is CASSVGQGGYEQYF.

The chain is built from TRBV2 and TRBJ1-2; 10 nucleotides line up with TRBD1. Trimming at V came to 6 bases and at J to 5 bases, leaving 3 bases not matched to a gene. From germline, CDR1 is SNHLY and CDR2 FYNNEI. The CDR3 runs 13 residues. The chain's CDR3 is CASRGQGGYGYTF. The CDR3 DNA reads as TGTGCCAGCAGAGGACAGGGGGGGTATGGCTACACCTTC. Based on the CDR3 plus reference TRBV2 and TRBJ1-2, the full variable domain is EPEVTQTPSHQVTQMGQEVILRCVPISNHLYFYWYRQILGQKVEFLVSFYNNEISEKSEIFDDQFSVERPDGSNFTLKIRSTKLEDSAMYFCASRGQGGYGYTFGSGTRLTVV.

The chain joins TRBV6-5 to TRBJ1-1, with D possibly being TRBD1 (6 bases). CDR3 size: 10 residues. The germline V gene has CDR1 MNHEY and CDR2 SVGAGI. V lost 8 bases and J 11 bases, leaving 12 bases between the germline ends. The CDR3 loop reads CASGQGIAFF. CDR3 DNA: TGTGCCAGCGGTCAGGGGATCGCTTTCTTT.

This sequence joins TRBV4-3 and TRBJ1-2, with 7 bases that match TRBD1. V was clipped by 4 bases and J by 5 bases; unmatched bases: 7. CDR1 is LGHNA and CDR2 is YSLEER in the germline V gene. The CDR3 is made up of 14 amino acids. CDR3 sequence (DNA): TGCGCCAGCAGCCCCGGAGGGGGCGGATATGGCTACACCTTC. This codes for CASSPGGGGYGYTF.

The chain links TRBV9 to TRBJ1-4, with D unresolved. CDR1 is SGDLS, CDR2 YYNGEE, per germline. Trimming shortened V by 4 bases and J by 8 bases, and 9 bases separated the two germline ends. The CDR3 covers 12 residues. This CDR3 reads CASSLPGEKLFF. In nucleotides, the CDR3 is TGTGCCAGCAGCCTCCCGGGAGAAAAACTGTTTTTT.

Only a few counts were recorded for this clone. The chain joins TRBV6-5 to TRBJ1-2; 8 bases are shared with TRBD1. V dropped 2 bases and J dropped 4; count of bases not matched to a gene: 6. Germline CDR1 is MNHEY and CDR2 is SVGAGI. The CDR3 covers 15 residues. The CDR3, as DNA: TGTGCCAGCAGTTACCGTACAGGGGGTAGCTATGGCTACACCTTC. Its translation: CASSYRTGGSYGYTF.

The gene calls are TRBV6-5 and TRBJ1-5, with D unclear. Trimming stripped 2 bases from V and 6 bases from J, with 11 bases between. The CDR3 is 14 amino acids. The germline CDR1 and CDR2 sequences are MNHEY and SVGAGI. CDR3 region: CASSYEAYGQPQHF. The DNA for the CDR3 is TGTGCCAGCAGTTACGAAGCGTACGGTCAGCCCCAGCATTTT.

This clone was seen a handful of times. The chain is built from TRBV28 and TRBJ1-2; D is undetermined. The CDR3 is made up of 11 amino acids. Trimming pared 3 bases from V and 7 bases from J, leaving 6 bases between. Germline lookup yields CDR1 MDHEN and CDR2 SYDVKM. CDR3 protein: CASSFRTGYTF. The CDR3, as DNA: TGTGCCAGCAGTTTTCGAACTGGCTACACCTTC.

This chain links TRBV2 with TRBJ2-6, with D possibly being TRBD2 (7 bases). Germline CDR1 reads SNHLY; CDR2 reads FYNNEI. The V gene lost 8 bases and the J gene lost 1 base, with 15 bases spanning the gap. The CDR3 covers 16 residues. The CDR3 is CASGGGTLSGANVLTF. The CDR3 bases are TGTGCCAGCGGGGGGGGCACTTTATCTGGGGCCAACGTCCTGACTTTC. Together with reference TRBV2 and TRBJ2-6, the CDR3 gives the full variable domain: EPEVTQTPSHQVTQMGQEVILRCVPISNHLYFYWYRQILGQKVEFLVSFYNNEISEKSEIFDDQFSVERPDGSNFTLKIRSTKLEDSAMYFCASGGGTLSGANVLTFGAGSRLTVL.

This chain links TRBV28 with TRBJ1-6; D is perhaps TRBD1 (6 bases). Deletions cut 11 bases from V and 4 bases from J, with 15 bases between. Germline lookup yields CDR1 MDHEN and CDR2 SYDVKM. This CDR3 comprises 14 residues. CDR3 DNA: TGTGCCGTCCCAGGGGTCAATTATAATTCACCCCTCCACTTT. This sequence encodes CAVPGVNYNSPLHF.